The rows below give T cell receptor beta chains drawn from one sample of a study of blood T cell repertoires in COVID-19. Generated by immunoSEQ multiplex PCR, the TCRdb table keeps only in-frame clones and is missing some. The table includes 95,000 to 150,000 clones, roughly 90% detected once. Specimen: peripheral blood. The source of these receptors is a man aged 35-49 years with acute or convalescent COVID-19. Both conserved end residues are part of each CDR3. A D gene is named only where the DNA matches it firmly. For some rows the clone size is stated as once, few or many, or as a class when expanded; others skip it.

abundance,j_gene,d_gene,v_gene,CDR3nt,CDR3aa
.,TRBJ1-6,TRBD1,TRBV9,TGTGCCAGCAGCGCGGGACAGTACAATTCACCCCTCCACTTT,CASSAGQYNSPLHF
few,TRBJ2-7,TRBD2,TRBV18,TGTGCCAGCTCACCTCGGGAGGGAGGGTACGAGCAGTACTTC,CASSPREGGYEQYF
.,TRBJ1-5,.,TRBV3-1/TRBV3-2,TGTGCCAGCAGCCAAAGTGGGACCCTCGGGAGTCAGCCCCAGCATTTT,CASSQSGTLGSQPQHF
once,TRBJ2-2,.,TRBV6-5,TGTGCCAGCAACAGGGCCGGGGAGCTGTTTTTT,CASNRAGELFF
few,TRBJ1-2,.,TRBV21-1,TGTGCCAGCAGCGTTGACAGGGGGGGTTATGGCTACACCTTC,CASSVDRGGYGYTF
.,TRBJ1-1,.,TRBV12-3/TRBV12-4,TGTGCCAGCAGTTTATTGCTAGGGAGTGCTTTCTTT,CASSLLLGSAFF
.,TRBJ2-2,TRBD1,TRBV11-2,TGTGCCAGCAGCTCCGGACAGGGAGGCACCGGGGAGCTGTTTTTT,CASSSGQGGTGELFF
once,TRBJ1-2,.,TRBV23-1,TGCGCCAGCAGTCAGCCTATTAGACAGAGTTCGGGTGGCTACACCTTC,CASSQPIRQSSGGYTF
.,TRBJ2-2,.,TRBV12-5,TGTGCTAGTGGTTTGGAGGGGGCGGGGACCGGGGAGCTGTTTTTT,CASGLEGAGTGELFF
.,TRBJ1-2,TRBD1,TRBV4-2,TGTGCCAGCAGCCAAGCGGGGGCGGAGGGGGCGCGTGGCTATGGCTACACCTTC,CASSQAGAEGARGYGYTF
.,TRBJ1-2,TRBD1,TRBV19,TGTGCCAGTAGTGCCCCGGGACAGGTGAACTATGGCTACACCTTC,CASSAPGQVNYGYTF
.,TRBJ2-1,TRBD1,TRBV19,TGTGCCAGTAGTATAGATCCCGGACAGGGGGCGCATGAGCAGTTCTTC,CASSIDPGQGAHEQFF
.,TRBJ1-2,TRBD1,TRBV6-5,TGTGCCAGCAGCACAGACAGGGGGCATGGCTACACCTTC,CASSTDRGHGYTF
.,TRBJ1-1,TRBD1,TRBV5-1,TGCGCCAGCAGCTCAACAGGGGGCCAGAACACTGAAGCTTTCTTT,CASSSTGGQNTEAFF
.,TRBJ2-1,.,TRBV6-5,TGTGCCAGCGTGAAGGGGGGGAGCTCCTACAATGAGCAGTTCTTC,CASVKGGSSYNEQFF
.,TRBJ2-5,.,TRBV12-5,TGTGCTAGTGGTTCGGTAGCGGCTCAAGAGACCCAGTACTTC,CASGSVAAQETQYF
few,TRBJ2-4,.,TRBV6-1,TGTGCCAGCAGTGAAGCGCCCCCTAGGAGCGGTTACATTCAGTACTTC,CASSEAPPRSGYIQYF
few,TRBJ1-3,TRBD1,TRBV3-1/TRBV3-2,TGTGCCAGCAGCCAACTAACAGGGGCCGCGTTAACGACCATATATTTT,CASSQLTGAALTTIYF
.,TRBJ2-7,.,TRBV7-8,TGTGCCAGCAGTCTGACAGGTGATTTCAGCGAGCAGTACTTC,CASSLTGDFSEQYF
few,TRBJ1-2,.,TRBV6-5,TGTGCCAGCAGTAAACGGGGGGTGAGCTATGGCTACACCTTC,CASSKRGVSYGYTF
.,TRBJ2-7,.,TRBV7-9,TGTGCCAGCAGCCATCGGACAGCCACCTACGAGCAGTACTTC,CASSHRTATYEQYF
once,TRBJ1-5,.,TRBV6-2/TRBV6-3,TGTGCCAGCAGTTACCGTAATCAGCCCCAGCATTTT,CASSYRNQPQHF
.,TRBJ2-3,TRBD2,TRBV5-4,TGTGCCAGCAGAGGGACTAGCGGCACAGATACGCAGTATTTT,CASRGTSGTDTQYF
once,TRBJ2-6,.,TRBV4-3,TGCGCCAGCAGCCAAAAAACAGGCTCTGGGGCCAACGTCCTGACTTTC,CASSQKTGSGANVLTF
.,TRBJ2-7,TRBD1,TRBV7-3,TGTGCCAGCAGCCGGACAGGGAGCTCCGAGCAGTACTTC,CASSRTGSSEQYF
.,TRBJ2-3,TRBD1,TRBV6-1,TGTGCCAGCAAGTTGACAGGGAACACAGATACGCAGTATTTT,CASKLTGNTDTQYF
.,TRBJ2-5,.,TRBV27,TGTGCCAGCAGTTGGGGCAGGGAAGGGACCCAGTACTTC,CASSWGREGTQYF
.,TRBJ1-1,TRBD1,TRBV6-5,TGTGCCAGCAACCCCAGACAGGGATTCCTTGAAGCTTTCTTT,CASNPRQGFLEAFF
.,TRBJ1-1,.,TRBV19,TGTGCCAGTAGTGTTCAACAGGGTCGGGGCACTGAAGCTTTCTTT,CASSVQQGRGTEAFF
.,TRBJ2-1,TRBD2,TRBV6-1,TGTGCCAGCAGTGAGACTAGCGGGCTATACAATGAGCAGTTCTTC,CASSETSGLYNEQFF
.,TRBJ2-3,TRBD2,TRBV9,TGTGCCAGCAGCGTATCGGGGGGGATAGCGGGAGGGCCCGGCACAGATACGCAGTATTTT,CASSVSGGIAGGPGTDTQYF
.,TRBJ1-2,TRBD1,TRBV2,TGTGCCAGCAGTGAGGACAGGGATCGAGGCGGCTACACCTTC,CASSEDRDRGGYTF
.,TRBJ1-2,.,TRBV14,TGTGCCAGCAGCCAAACGGGGGGAAGCTATGGCTACACCTTC,CASSQTGGSYGYTF
.,TRBJ1-5,.,TRBV19,TGTGCCAGTAGCCGGACAGTAAATCAGCCCCAGCATTTT,CASSRTVNQPQHF
.,TRBJ2-5,.,TRBV27,TGTGCCAGCAGTTTATTTGCGGGAGAGACCCAGTACTTC,CASSLFAGETQYF
.,TRBJ1-4,.,TRBV5-6,TGTGCCAGCAGCCTATACCCCGGCGGGGGCCGAAATGAAGAACTGTTTTTT,CASSLYPGGGRNEELFF
few,TRBJ2-1,.,TRBV6-5,TGTGCCAGCAGCCTGGGACACTTCAATGAGCAGTTCTTC,CASSLGHFNEQFF
.,TRBJ1-5,.,TRBV10-3,TGTGCCATCAGTGGAGGGGAGGATCAGCCCCAGCATTTT,CAISGGEDQPQHF
.,TRBJ1-1,.,TRBV24-1,TGTGCCACCAGTGATCTCGGACAGAGCGAAGCTTTCTTT,CATSDLGQSEAFF
few,TRBJ2-3,.,TRBV9,TGTGCCAGCAGCCCGGTGATGTCTAGCACAGATACGCAGTATTTT,CASSPVMSSTDTQYF
.,TRBJ1-2,.,TRBV6-5,TGTGCCAGCAGCCGAACCGCGGACTATGGCTACACCTTC,CASSRTADYGYTF
.,TRBJ1-3,.,TRBV11-2,TGTGCCAGCAGCCCCCAGGCAGAGAACACCATATATTTT,CASSPQAENTIYF
.,TRBJ2-3,TRBD1,TRBV2,TGTGCCAGCAGTAAACGACAGGGTAGCACAGATACGCAGTATTTT,CASSKRQGSTDTQYF
.,TRBJ1-5,.,TRBV2,TGTGCCAGCAGAGGGGCGTATAGCAATCAGCCCCAGCATTTT,CASRGAYSNQPQHF
.,TRBJ2-2,TRBD1,TRBV7-3,TGTGCCAGCAGCAGGGACAGGACCAGCACCGGGGAGCTGTTTTTT,CASSRDRTSTGELFF